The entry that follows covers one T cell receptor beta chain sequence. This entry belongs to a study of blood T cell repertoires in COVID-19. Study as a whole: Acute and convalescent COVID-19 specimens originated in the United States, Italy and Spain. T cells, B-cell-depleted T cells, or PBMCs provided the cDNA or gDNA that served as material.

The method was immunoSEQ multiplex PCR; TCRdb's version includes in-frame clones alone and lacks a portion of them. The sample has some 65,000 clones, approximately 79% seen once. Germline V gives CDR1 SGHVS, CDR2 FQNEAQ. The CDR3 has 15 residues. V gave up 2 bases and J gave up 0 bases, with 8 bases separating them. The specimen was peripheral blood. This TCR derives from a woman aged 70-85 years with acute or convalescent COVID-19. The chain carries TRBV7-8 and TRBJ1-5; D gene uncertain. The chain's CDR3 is CASSLQVHSNQPQHF. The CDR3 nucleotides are TGTGCCAGCAGCTTACAGGTACATAGCAATCAGCCCCAGCATTTT.